This T cell receptor beta chain was identified during a study of CD8+ T cells in alopecia areata. Background on the study: Treated patients were given oral tofacitinib, which was dosed at 5 to 10 mg twice daily. General observations from the study: More clonal than normal scalp was lesional scalp, particularly alopecia totalis/universalis. TCR sharing was clearer in mice than between patients, perhaps partly owing to patient HLA diversity.

Points on this clone: The antigen remains undetermined.

Looked up from germline, CDR1 is MNHEY and CDR2 is SMNVEV (reference sequence). V lost 4 bases and J 1 base, leaving 8 bases between the germline ends. The CDR3 spans 13 residues. Investigators isolated RNA and reverse transcribed it into cDNA to act as the sequencing template. Method: immunoSEQ multiplex PCR; TCRdb's copy keeps in-frame clones and lacks some. The table includes 130,000 or so clones, 49% detected once. As part of sample collection, lesional scalp punch biopsies and peripheral blood were taken from alopecia areata patients. The sequence came from a human donor with alopecia areata. The chain is built from TRBV27 and TRBJ2-7, with unresolved D. Sequencing was performed on CD8+ T cells sorted from blood, taken at week 0. CDR3 nucleotides: TGTGCCAGCAGTTCCATTCCTTCCTACGAGCAGTACTTC. Protein product: CASSSIPSYEQYF.